Shown below are 22 T cell receptor beta chains from a single sample sequenced in a study of blood T cell repertoires in COVID-19 (TCRdb year 2020). The library was produced with the immunoSEQ multiplex PCR assay. The immuneACCESS repertoire file appears here via TCRdb, limited to in-frame rearrangements. These files lack a portion of the clones; in checked studies, under half of the deficit traces to unresolved V genes, and the cause of the others is not known. This sample holds more than 250,000 clones; approximately 86% were observed only once. The ten largest make up less than 2.5% of the sample. The sample comprised peripheral blood. These receptors were obtained from a woman under 40 who had recovered from COVID-19.

The V call is TRBV4-1, the J call TRBJ1-1; the match to TRBD1 covers 9 bases. The CDR3 has 16 residues. The V segment lost 4 bases and the J segment 0 bases; nucleotides outside the gene matches: 6. CDR1 is MGHRA, CDR2 YSYEKL, per germline. The CDR3 protein is CASSRFGQGMNTEAFF. The DNA of the CDR3 is TGCGCCAGCAGCCGCTTCGGACAGGGGATGAACACTGAAGCTTTCTTT.

The chain links TRBV7-9 to TRBJ2-3; 14 nucleotides align to TRBD2. CDR1 is SEHNR, CDR2 FQNEAQ, per germline (reference sequence). J was trimmed by 2 bases and V by 5 bases; bases with no gene match: 6. The CDR3 is 17 residues long. The CDR3 spells CASSPGLAGEFTDTQYF. As DNA, the CDR3 is TGTGCCAGCAGCCCGGGACTAGCGGGAGAATTCACAGATACGCAGTATTTT.

This rearrangement joins TRBV27 to TRBJ2-1; no firm D call. Germline V gene lookup returns CDR1 MNHEY and CDR2 SMNVEV (reference sequence). The germline V and J ends were trimmed by 3 bases and 0 bases, with 9 bases remaining between them. CDR3 size: 15 residues. For the CDR3, the DNA is TGTGCCAGCAGTTTGGGTAGGAGCTCCTACAATGAGCAGTTCTTC. This translates into CASSLGRSSYNEQFF.

This chain links TRBV5-1 with TRBJ2-3; 14 nucleotides agree with TRBD2. This CDR3 has 14 amino acids. Germline V CDR1 and CDR2: SGHRS, YFSETQ. Trimming removed 6 bases from V and 9 bases from J; junction bases left unmatched: 6. CDR3 region: CASTSGLAGGTQYF. CDR3 bases: TGCGCCAGCACCTCAGGACTAGCGGGAGGAACGCAGTATTTT.

This clone occurred once. Other nucleotide sequences in the sample specify the same CDR3. The V gene is TRBV29-1, the J gene TRBJ1-1; no clear D gene. V was pared by 5 bases and J by 1 base, with 8 bases between. CDR1 SQVTM and CDR2 ANQGSEA come from the germline V gene. The CDR3 loop spans 12 amino acids. The CDR3 loop reads CSVNRGNTEAFF. CDR3 bases: TGCAGCGTTAATCGGGGGAACACTGAAGCTTTCTTT. Looking up the rest from reference TRBV29-1 and TRBJ1-1 gives the full variable domain: SAVISQKPSRDICQRGTSLTIQCQVDSQVTMMFWYRQQPGQSLTLIATANQGSEATYESGFVIDKFPISRPNLTFSTLTVSNMSPEDSSIYLCSVNRGNTEAFFGQGTRLTVV.

This clone was seen only once. The chain links TRBV5-1 to TRBJ2-7, with 7 bases aligning to TRBD1. Looked up from germline, CDR1 is SGHRS and CDR2 is YFSETQ. The CDR3 runs 15 residues. The ends lost 0 bases at V and 0 bases at J; junction bases unmatched: 3. CDR3 DNA: TGCGCCAGCAGCTTGGCCGGGACAGTCTCCTACGAGCAGTACTTC. It is translated as CASSLAGTVSYEQYF.

This rearrangement joins TRBV5-1 to TRBJ2-2; D is ambiguous. Germline CDR1 and CDR2: SGHRS and YFSETQ. The CDR3 is made up of 14 amino acids. Trimming removed 4 bases at V and 4 bases at J, with 11 bases between. CDR3 nucleotide sequence: TGCGCCAGCAGCCCCCCGACTTCCACCGGGGAGCTGTTTTTT. Translated: CASSPPTSTGELFF.

V and J are TRBV12-3 or TRBV12-4 and TRBJ1-2; D not certain. This CDR3 is built from 11 residues. V dropped 4 bases and J dropped 8 bases, with 8 bases sitting between them. The CDR3 bases are TGTGCCAGCAGTTCCCTCGGGGGCTACACCTTC. Protein: CASSSLGGYTF.

The chain joins TRBV6-1 to TRBJ2-7, with 10 bases aligning to TRBD2. Trimming at V came to 3 bases and at J to 2 bases, leaving 13 bases not matched to a gene. The CDR3 loop spans 18 amino acids. Germline assignment: CDR1 MNHNS and CDR2 SASEGT. CDR3 DNA: TGTGCCAGCAGTGAGGAAAAGGGACAGCTAGCGGGAGCCTACGAGCAGTACTTC. As protein: CASSEEKGQLAGAYEQYF.

The rearrangement links TRBV19 to TRBJ2-1; 10 bases align to TRBD1. Germline trimming cut 2 bases from V and 5 bases from J; bases unmatched to any gene: 3. This CDR3 spans 15 amino acids. Germline CDR1 and CDR2: LNHDA and SQIVND (reference sequence). CDR3 sequence reads: CASSISGQGNNEQFF. CDR3 coding DNA: TGTGCCAGTAGTATATCGGGACAGGGGAACAATGAGCAGTTCTTC.

The genes are TRBV7-2 and TRBJ2-1; 11 bases agree with TRBD1. Germline V gene lookup returns CDR1 SGHTA and CDR2 FQGNSA. V lost 4 bases to trimming and J lost 7 bases; unmatched junction nucleotides: 9. The CDR3 covers 16 residues. The CDR3 coding sequence is TGTGCCAGCAGCTCCTACCGGGACAGGGGGGGGAATGAGCAGTTCTTC. Translating it yields CASSSYRDRGGNEQFF.

The rearrangement links TRBV11-1 to TRBJ2-3; 10 bases map to TRBD1. The CDR3 extends over 15 amino acids. Losses at the gene ends were 4 bases for V and 1 base for J; bases not matched to a gene: 2. CDR1 and CDR2 from the germline V gene are SGHAT and FQDESV (reference sequence). In nucleotides, the CDR3 is TGTGCCAGCAGCTCCGGGACAGGGGGCACAGATACGCAGTATTTT. It encodes CASSSGTGGTDTQYF.

DNA of the CDR3: TGCGCCAGCAGCCGGGACAGGGAATTGGCTGGAAACACCATATATTTT. It specifies CASSRDRELAGNTIYF. The V gene is TRBV10-1, the J gene TRBJ1-3; the match to TRBD1 covers 9 bases. The CDR3 is made up of 16 amino acids. The germline V gene encodes CDR1 WNHNN and CDR2 SYGVQD (reference sequence). Germline trimming cut 6 bases from V and 2 bases from J; bases unmatched to any gene: 8.

The chain recombines TRBV7-9 with TRBJ2-6; the D gene is possibly TRBD1 (5 bases). Per germline, CDR1 SEHNR and CDR2 FQNEAQ (reference sequence). The CDR3 contains 17 residues. V was pared by 0 bases and J by 4 bases, with 13 bases between. CDR3 amino acids: CASSLARQLKGANVLTF. The CDR3 DNA sequence: TGTGCCAGCAGCTTAGCTAGACAGCTCAAGGGGGCCAACGTCCTGACTTTC.

This clone was seen only once. This sequence joins TRBV6-5 and TRBJ2-4; TRBD2 matches 11 bases. Trimming cost V 6 bases and J 7 bases; bases outside gene matches: 8. Germline V gene sequence: CDR1 MNHEY, CDR2 SVGAGI. This CDR3 has 15 amino acids. The CDR3 bases are TGTGCCAGCAGCACTCGAGGACTAGCGGGTAACATTCAGTACTTC. It codes for CASSTRGLAGNIQYF.

CDR3 sequence reads: CASSQDETGWSDTQYF. CDR3 coding DNA: TGTGCCAGCAGCCAAGACGAGACAGGGTGGTCAGATACGCAGTATTTT. V gene TRBV3-1 (or the pseudogene TRBV3-2) combines with J gene TRBJ2-3; 7 bases map to TRBD1. CDR1 is LGHDT, CDR2 YNNKEL, per germline (reference sequence). The CDR3 runs to 16 residues. The trim removed 0 bases at V and 4 bases at J, leaving 7 bases unmatched.

The chain has TRBV27 and TRBJ2-7; 9 bases line up with TRBD1. The V gene's germline CDR1 is MNHEY and CDR2 SMNVEV (reference sequence). Unmatched junction bases numbered 7, after V lost 4 bases and J lost 0 bases. CDR3 length equals 16 residues. The CDR3 DNA reads as TGTGCCAGCAGTTGGGCCGGGACAGGGACCTCCTACGAGCAGTACTTC. The encoded protein is CASSWAGTGTSYEQYF.

The chain is built from TRBV1 and TRBJ2-3; the table's D call TRBD2 went unverified against the DNA. TRBV1 constitutes a pseudogene. CDR3 length equals 16 residues. The CDR3 reads CTSSQAQKLWSDTQYF. The CDR3 region has the DNA TGCACCAGCAGCCAAGCGCAAAAGCTCTGGTCGGATACGCAGTATTTT.

The rearrangement joins TRBV19 to TRBJ1-1; D uncertain. Germline CDR1 and CDR2: LNHDA and SQIVND (reference sequence). The germline V and J ends were trimmed by 0 bases and 10 bases, with 18 bases remaining between them. This CDR3 region has 15 residues. CDR3: CASSIDSVRRAGAFF. CDR3 nucleotide sequence: TGTGCCAGTAGTATAGATTCTGTCAGACGGGCGGGAGCTTTCTTT. Filled out from reference TRBV19 and TRBJ1-1, the complete variable domain reads DGGITQSPKYLFRKEGQNVTLSCEQNLNHDAMYWYRQDPGQGLRLIYYSQIVNDFQKGDIAEGYSVSREKKESFPLTVTSAQKNPTAFYLCASSIDSVRRAGAFFGQGTRLTVV.

The chain has TRBV28 and TRBJ1-5; 9 nucleotides align to TRBD1. The CDR3 length is 13 residues. Germline V lookup: CDR1 MDHEN, CDR2 SYDVKM. J was trimmed by 5 bases and V by 7 bases; bases with no gene match: 3. In DNA form, the CDR3 reads TGTGCCAGCATTACAGGGGGCGATCAGCCCCAGCATTTT. Protein sequence: CASITGGDQPQHF.

The chain uses TRBV11-3 and TRBJ1-1; 7 nucleotides align to TRBD1. Germline V CDR1 and CDR2: SGHNT, YENEEA. The CDR3 extends over 13 amino acids. Trimming cost V 3 bases and J 5 bases; bases outside gene matches: 3. DNA of the CDR3: TGTGCCAGCAGCTTCACAGGGGAGACTGAAGCTTTCTTT. Protein: CASSFTGETEAFF.

The chain combines TRBV9 with TRBJ2-2, with 11 positions matching TRBD1. The CDR3 runs to 15 residues. Germline-derived CDR1 and CDR2 are SGDLS and YYNGEE. The V segment lost 8 bases and the J segment 4 bases; nucleotides outside the gene matches: 7. The CDR3 nucleotides read TGTGCCAGTCAGGGACAGGGGGTGGGCACCGGGGAGCTGTTTTTT. Its protein product is CASQGQGVGTGELFF.